The clone carrying this T cell receptor beta chain has a single count. Enrolment of Seattle patients took place during active infection, and they were followed longitudinally. This sample is part of a study of blood T cell repertoires in COVID-19. Turning to the study itself: The study drew acute and convalescent COVID-19 samples from the United States, Italy and Spain. PBMCs, B-cell-depleted T cells, or T cells were the source of the cDNA or gDNA that made up the material.

In the original analysis: How many nucleated cells were present was estimated from reference gene primer amplification. Assay used: immunoSEQ multiplex PCR; TCRdb lists only in-frame clones, some missing. V and J calls and clone size follow that table, whereas D and trimming were derived from the DNA. The sample has 300,000 to 350,000 clones, almost 90% seen once; the top ten hold 0.8% to 1.3%. Sample: peripheral blood. The receptor's source is a woman in her 40s with COVID-19, enrolled during active disease.

The CDR3 bases are TGCGCCAGCAGCTTGGCGACAGGGGGGAACACTGAAGCTTTCTTT. Amino acid sequence: CASSLATGGNTEAFF. This chain uses TRBV5-1 with TRBJ1-1, with 9 bases that match TRBD1. This CDR3 is 15 amino acids long. Germline CDR1 is SGHRS and CDR2 is YFSETQ. V gave up 0 bases and J gave up 1 base; unmatched junction bases: 1.